Here is one TCR beta chain with its context. This clone was seen once. What antigen it recognizes has not been identified. One base away there is no much larger clone; base qualities are not given. This entry is derived from a study of T cells and Merkel cell carcinoma outcomes (dated by TCRdb to the early 2020s). The study in broad terms: The study examined the tumor T-cell repertoire together with T-cell density as predictors of clinical outcome in patients with Merkel cell carcinoma. What the study reported, not specific to this receptor: T-cell repertoire features combined with T-cell density were reported to predict clinical outcomes in Merkel cell carcinoma patients.

The method behind the library was the immunoSEQ multiplex PCR assay. TCRdb took over this immuneACCESS table, retaining in-frame rearrangements with V and J assigned. Such tables are incomplete; in checked studies, under half of the missing clones stem from an unresolved V gene, and the remainder is unexplained. The sample table shows about 19,000 clones, and approximately 80% are seen once. The ten largest clones add up to over 3% of the sample. The CDR3 holds 17 amino acids from the cysteine to the phenylalanine. The retained sequence is limited to the CDR3, 51 bases, with the frame set at the first base. Reading the germline V gene gives CDR1 SGHRS and CDR2 YFSETQ. Compared with germline, V lacks 2 bases and J lacks 5 bases; bases without a gene match: 12. The samples were obtained from people who had Merkel cell carcinoma.

The sequencing sample was made of tumor tissue from Merkel cell carcinoma. This receptor was identified in a human donor with Merkel cell carcinoma. The rearranged segments are TRBV5-1 and TRBJ2-1, with 8 bases in between that match TRBD2. The CDR3 loop reads CASSFIAGQPSNNEQFF. The DNA sequence is given as TGCGCCAGCAGCTTTATAGCGGGACAACCATCGAACAATGAGCAGTTCTTC. Joined to the reference TRBV5-1 and TRBJ2-1 proteins, this CDR3 gives the full variable domain: KAGVTQTPRYLIKTRGQQVTLSCSPISGHRSVSWYQQTPGQGLQFLFEYFSETQRNKGNFPGRFSGRQFSNSRSEMNVSTLELGDSALYLCASSFIAGQPSNNEQFFGPGTRLTVL.